The T cell receptor beta chain described here comes from a study of cytomegalovirus exposure and HLA in healthy donors. The CDR3 is 16 amino acids. In germline, CDR1 is SGDLS, CDR2 YYNGEE. V trimming: 3 bases; J trimming: 2 bases; junction bases outside the gene matches: 9. Researchers ran the PCR with 60 Vbeta and 13 Jbeta primers. Some clones are missing from TCRdb's copy, which holds only in-frame ones; the method was immunoSEQ multiplex PCR. The sample records more than 95,000 clones, over 70% being singletons. Sequences were obtained from PBMCs. This chain connects TRBV9 to TRBJ1-1; 8 bases are shared with TRBD1. This sequence was found in a woman younger than 35 in good health and CMV-seronegative. The CDR3 sequence is CASSGTKGQGNTEAFF. CDR3 DNA: TGTGCCAGCAGCGGGACTAAAGGACAGGGAAACACTGAAGCTTTCTTT.